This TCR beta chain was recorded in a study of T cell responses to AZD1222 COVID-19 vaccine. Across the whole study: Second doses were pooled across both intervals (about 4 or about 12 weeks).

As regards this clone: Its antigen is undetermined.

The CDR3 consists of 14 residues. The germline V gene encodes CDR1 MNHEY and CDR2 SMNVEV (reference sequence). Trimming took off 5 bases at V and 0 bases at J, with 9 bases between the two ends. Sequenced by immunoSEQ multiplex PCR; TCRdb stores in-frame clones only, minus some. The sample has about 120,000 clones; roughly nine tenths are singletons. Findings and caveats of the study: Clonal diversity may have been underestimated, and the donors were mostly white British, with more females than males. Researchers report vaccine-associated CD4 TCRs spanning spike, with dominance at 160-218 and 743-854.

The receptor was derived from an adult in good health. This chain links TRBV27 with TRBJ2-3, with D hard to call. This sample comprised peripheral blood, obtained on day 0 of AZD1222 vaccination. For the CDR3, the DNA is TGTGCCAGCAGTAAGGCGGCTAGCACAGATACGCAGTATTTT. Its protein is CASSKAASTDTQYF.